These 7 T cell receptor beta chains came from one sample sequenced in a study of response to subunit inactivated influenza vaccine. From the RT-PCR reads, TCRdb called clonotypes with MiXCR, one entry per CDR3 protein. The sample includes under 550,000 distinct CDR3 sequences, approximately 7.8% of them seen just once. Specimen: PBMCs from blood, collected approximately 25 months after vaccination. These receptor sequences come from a man between 50 and 70 years old who received an inactivated influenza vaccine.

In its sample, this clonotype was seen a few times. J is TRBJ2-5 and V is TRBV9; D remains ambiguous. This CDR3 is built from 14 residues. The germline V gene encodes CDR1 SGDLS and CDR2 YYNGEE. The V end lost 0 bases, the J end lost 5 bases, and 11 bases lay between the germline ends. CDR3 sequence reads: CASSVDTVGETQYF. DNA of the CDR3: TGTGCCAGCAGCGTAGATACAGTTGGGGAGACCCAGTACTTC.

The chain recombines TRBV5-1 with TRBJ2-5; D is unresolved. This CDR3 has 13 residues. Germline lookup yields CDR1 SGHRS and CDR2 YFSETQ. V was clipped by 4 bases and J by 2 bases, with 9 bases between them. The CDR3 here is CASSEVGQETQYF. As DNA, the CDR3 is TGCGCCAGCAGCGAGGTTGGGCAAGAGACCCAGTACTTC.

This sequence joins TRBV20-1 and TRBJ2-3; D possibly corresponds to TRBD1 (6 bases). CDR3 length: 17 amino acids. The germline gives CDR1 DFQATT, CDR2 SNEGSKA (reference sequence). Trimming shortened V by 5 bases and J by 6 bases, and 27 bases separated the two germline ends. CDR3 sequence (DNA): TGCAGTGCTGTAGACGGACAGACGAGGGCTTTTTCGGATACGCAGTATTTT. This translates into CSAVDGQTRAFSDTQYF.

The table lists this clonotype with many counts. This sequence joins TRBV29-1 and TRBJ2-3; the match to TRBD2 covers 9 bases. Germline assignment: CDR1 SQVTM and CDR2 ANQGSEA. The trim removed 8 bases at V and 5 bases at J, leaving 8 bases unmatched. The CDR3 runs to 13 residues. The CDR3 region has the DNA TGCAGCATACCGGGACTAGCAGGAGATACGCAGTATTTT. Its protein is CSIPGLAGDTQYF.

This clonotype appeared a few times. The CDR3 sequence: CASSPRQPSGASGETQYF. The CDR3 nucleotides read TGTGCCAGCAGCCCTCGGCAGCCTAGCGGGGCTTCGGGGGAGACCCAGTACTTC. The gene calls are TRBV13 and TRBJ2-5; 9 bases are shared with TRBD2. Germline trimming cut 5 bases from V and 5 bases from J; bases unmatched to any gene: 18. Germline V gene sequence: CDR1 PRHDT, CDR2 FYEKMQ (reference sequence). The CDR3 length is 18 residues.

This clonotype was detected a few times. The chain links TRBV16 to TRBJ2-7, with D uncertain. From germline, CDR1 is KGHSY and CDR2 FQNENV. With 3 bases removed from V and 1 base from J, the gap between germline ends came to 10 bases. This CDR3 spans 14 amino acids. CDR3: CASSHVHGSYEQYF. The CDR3 DNA follows: TGTGCCAGCAGCCATGTTCACGGTTCCTACGAGCAGTACTTC.

V and J are TRBV29-1 and TRBJ1-4, with unresolved D. Trimming left V 7 bases short and J 7 bases short, with 13 bases between. From germline, CDR1 is SQVTM and CDR2 ANQGSEA. The length of the CDR3 is 12 residues. The CDR3 protein is CSGGASGEKLFF. CDR3 sequence (DNA): TGCAGCGGGGGTGCTTCAGGTGAAAAACTGTTTTTT. The full variable domain, completed using reference TRBV29-1 and TRBJ1-4, is SAVISQKPSRDICQRGTSLTIQCQVDSQVTMMFWYRQQPGQSLTLIATANQGSEATYESGFVIDKFPISRPNLTFSTLTVSNMSPEDSSIYLCSGGASGEKLFFGSGTQLSVL.